The 18 T cell receptor beta chains reported below all come from one sample, sequenced in a study of vaccination effects on CD4 cells after COVID-19. Following culture for more than 9 days, CD4+ T cells were isolated. This person's SARS-CoV-2 infection, confirmed by PCR, occurred between March and December 2020. Two doses of either BNT162b2 or mRNA-1273 were given to each participant. Their cognate antigens are unknown. The table came from immunoSEQ multiplex PCR; TCRdb's copy has only in-frame clones and leaves some out. The sample includes around 50,000 clones, 65% to 75% seen only once; the top ten take about 5.4%. Sequencing used CD4+ T cells from PBMCs cultured without peptide, obtained after COVID-19 vaccination. The receptors shown here come from a human donor who had a prior SARS-CoV-2 infection.

Written as DNA, the CDR3 is TGTGCCAGTACCCCTAGACAGGGGGAGAACTCACCCCTCCACTTT. This codes for CASTPRQGENSPLHF. The chain combines TRBV19 with TRBJ1-6; 9 bases map to TRBD1. The J segment lost 10 bases and the V segment lost 7 bases, leaving 11 bases of the junction unmatched. This CDR3 comprises 15 residues. The germline V gene encodes CDR1 LNHDA and CDR2 SQIVND (reference sequence).

This clone was seen only a few times. CDR3 nucleotides: TGTGCCTTGGAACCGGGACAGAGGGGTGATGAGCAGTTCTTC. This sequence encodes CALEPGQRGDEQFF. The chain couples TRBV30 to TRBJ2-1, with 7 bases identical to TRBD1. J lost 8 bases, V lost 7 bases, and 14 bases had no gene match. Germline V gene sequence: CDR1 GTSNPN, CDR2 SVGIG (reference sequence). The CDR3 has 14 residues.

The chain couples TRBV10-3 to TRBJ1-1, with D unclear. The germline V gene has CDR1 ENHRY and CDR2 SYGVKD. The CDR3 is 14 residues long. The CDR3 nucleotides read TGTACGACCTCGGCAGACATGATGAACACTGAAGCTTTCTTT. Protein sequence: CTTSADMMNTEAFF.

This clone was detected once. The chain couples TRBV4-3 to TRBJ1-4; 7 bases line up with TRBD1. In germline, CDR1 is LGHNA, CDR2 YSLEER. This CDR3 is 18 amino acids long. J was trimmed by 10 bases and V by 0 bases; bases with no gene match: 17. The CDR3: CASSQDKGQRTPRGKLFF. In DNA, the CDR3 is TGCGCCAGCAGCCAAGATAAGGGACAGAGGACTCCGAGGGGAAAACTGTTTTTT.

This rearrangement joins TRBV4-2 to TRBJ2-1, with TRBD2 matching over 11 bases. Germline CDR1 is LGHNA and CDR2 is YNFKEQ. CDR3 size: 16 residues. V was pared by 2 bases and J by 3 bases, with 3 bases of the junction left unmatched. In DNA, the CDR3 is TGTGCCAGCAGCCAACAAGGGACTAGCGGCTACAATGAGCAGTTCTTC. As protein: CASSQQGTSGYNEQFF.

This clone has a handful of counts. The V and J genes are TRBV7-6 and TRBJ2-4; D gene uncertain. Germline values: CDR1 SGHVS, CDR2 FNYEAQ. Trimming removed 0 bases from V and 7 bases from J, with 7 bases in between. CDR3 length equals 13 residues. Here the CDR3 reads CASSLAAGNIQYF. Here the CDR3 DNA reads TGTGCCAGCAGCTTAGCTGCCGGTAACATTCAGTACTTC.

The chain joins TRBV6-6 to TRBJ1-3; TRBD1 aligns across 10 bases. Germline lookup yields CDR1 MNHNY and CDR2 SVGAGI (reference sequence). The junction had 10 bases not matched to a gene; V was cut back by 10 bases and J by 4 bases. This CDR3 is built from 15 residues. CDR3 sequence reads: CATDRQGARGNTIYF. The CDR3 coding sequence is TGTGCCACCGACCGACAGGGGGCCAGGGGAAACACCATATATTTT.

The V gene is TRBV11-3, the J gene TRBJ1-1, with D perhaps TRBD1 (5 bases). Germline CDR1 and CDR2: SGHNT and YENEEA. V lost 3 bases and J lost 1, with 12 bases in between. This CDR3 is 15 amino acids long. CDR3 DNA: TGTGCCAGCAGCTTCCGGGGGACCCAGAACACTGAAGCTTTCTTT. Encoded protein: CASSFRGTQNTEAFF.

The chain recombines TRBV11-1 with TRBJ2-7, with D unclear. With 4 bases removed from V and 9 bases from J, the gap between germline ends came to 13 bases. Germline V gene data show CDR1 as SGHAT and CDR2 as FQDESV (reference sequence). The CDR3 has 12 amino acids. CDR3: CASSSRAAGQYF. Written as DNA, the CDR3 is TGTGCCAGCAGCTCCCGGGCCGCCGGGCAGTACTTC.

This clone was seen a few times. This chain links TRBV5-4 with TRBJ1-1; 11 bases line up with TRBD1. The V segment lost 3 bases and the J segment 1 base; nucleotides outside the gene matches: 2. CDR1 is SGHNT, CDR2 YYREEE, per germline (reference sequence). CDR3 size: 15 residues. DNA of the CDR3: TGTGCCAGCAGCTGGGACAGGGGGGCGAACACTGAAGCTTTCTTT. Residues: CASSWDRGANTEAFF.

The chain uses TRBV2 and TRBJ2-2; D is possibly TRBD1 or TRBD2 (5 bases each). Trimming took off 4 bases at V and 3 bases at J, with 15 bases between the two ends. The CDR3 has 16 amino acids. Per the germline V gene, CDR1 is SNHLY and CDR2 is FYNNEI. As DNA, the CDR3 is TGTGCCAGCAGTGTTCTGGGTCCGGGACACACCGGGGAGCTGTTTTTT. This codes for CASSVLGPGHTGELFF.

The chain uses TRBV5-6 and TRBJ2-3; D perhaps matches TRBD1 (6 bases). CDR3 length: 16 residues. V gave up 1 base and J gave up 2 bases, with 14 bases separating them. Germline CDR1 is SGHDT and CDR2 is YYEEEE. The CDR3 sequence: CASSLSYREVTDTQYF. CDR3 DNA: TGTGCCAGCAGCTTGTCCTACAGGGAAGTCACAGATACGCAGTATTTT.

This clone was seen just once. This chain connects TRBV9 to TRBJ1-2; TRBD1 matches at 9 bases. This CDR3 has 15 amino acids. V shed 3 bases, J shed 3 bases, and the junction held 6 bases outside the gene matches. Germline values: CDR1 SGDLS, CDR2 YYNGEE. For the CDR3, the DNA is TGTGCCAGCAGCGCCCGGGACAGGGAGGACTATGGCTACACCTTC. Translation gives CASSARDREDYGYTF.

V and J are TRBV10-1 and TRBJ1-3, with 7 nucleotides matching TRBD1. V trimming: 6 bases; J trimming: 0 bases; junction bases outside the gene matches: 14. Germline CDR1 WNHNN, CDR2 SYGVQD (reference sequence). The CDR3 has 18 amino acids. In DNA form, the CDR3 reads TGCGCCAGCAGCGGATTATTGACAGGGTCCAACTCTGGAAACACCATATATTTT. Its protein is CASSGLLTGSNSGNTIYF.

The rearrangement links TRBV7-2 to TRBJ2-7; D is tentatively TRBD1 or TRBD2 (5 bases each). Germline V gene data show CDR1 as SGHTA and CDR2 as FQGNSA. CDR3 length: 14 residues. V was shortened by 1 base and J by 6 bases, with 13 bases between the two germline ends. The chain's CDR3 is CASSLVIRGAEQYF. The CDR3 nucleotides read TGTGCCAGCAGCTTAGTCATTAGAGGGGCCGAGCAGTACTTC. Variable domain in full (rest from reference TRBV7-2 and TRBJ2-7): GAGVSQSPSNKVTEKGKDVELRCDPISGHTALYWYRQSLGQGLEFLIYFQGNSAPDKSGLPSDRFSAERTGGSVSTLTIQRTQQEDSAVYLCASSLVIRGAEQYFGPGTRLTVT.

By share, this clone counts as medium-sized. This chain joins TRBV12-3 or TRBV12-4 and TRBJ1-6, with TRBD1 as a possible D gene (5 bases). Trimming shortened V by 1 base and J by 10 bases, and 8 bases separated the two germline ends. The CDR3 spans 13 residues. The CDR3 DNA follows: TGTGCCAGCAGTTTAGAACAGGCATCACCCCTCCACTTT. As protein: CASSLEQASPLHF.

The V gene is TRBV5-5, the J gene TRBJ2-2; 8 nucleotides align to TRBD2. The CDR3 sequence is 16 residues long. The germline gives CDR1 SGHKS, CDR2 YYEKEE (reference sequence). The V segment lost 2 bases and the J segment 4 bases; nucleotides outside the gene matches: 7. For the CDR3, the DNA is TGTGCCAGCAGCTTCTTCTCCGGGGGGGCCACCGGGGAGCTGTTTTTT. Protein product: CASSFFSGGATGELFF.

V gene TRBV5-1 combines with J gene TRBJ2-5; tentatively, D is TRBD1 (5 bases). The V gene's germline CDR1 is SGHRS and CDR2 YFSETQ. Trimming removed 0 bases from V and 5 bases from J, with 17 bases in between. The CDR3 spans 16 residues. The CDR3 here is CASSLGQGDPRETQYF. DNA for the CDR3: TGCGCCAGCAGCTTGGGGCAGGGCGACCCCCGGGAGACCCAGTACTTC.